This T cell receptor (beta chain) was captured in a study of T cell repertoires in cytomegalovirus infection. Study information: A matching HLA type, together with CMV infection, was signaled by public TCR beta signatures. Whole-study findings and limits: Summed frequency of shared TCR beta families picked out CMV carriers who also had the relevant HLA.

TCRdb called the reads again in MiXCR, with one record for every CDR3 protein. The table includes 300,000 to 400,000 distinct CDR3 sequences, about 28% detected once. Germline V gene lookup returns CDR1 SGHTA and CDR2 FQGTGA. With 6 bases removed from V and 1 base from J, the gap between germline ends came to 9 bases. This CDR3 has 14 amino acids. This clonotype has just a few counts. The antigen is not known. The TCR originated in a human donor in good health (CMV status not recorded). Some clones in this sample may be carry-over from other donors' samples. J is TRBJ2-2 and V is TRBV7-3; TRBD2 might be the D (6 bases). Sequenced material: cultured PBMCs, taken from culture after CMV antigen stimulation. The CDR3 DNA is TGTGCCAGCAGGGGGCGGGAGAACACCGGGGAGCTGTTTTTT. Translation gives CASRGRENTGELFF.